The 3 T cell receptor beta chains below were found in one sample sequenced in a study of blood T cell repertoires in COVID-19. Using immunoSEQ multiplex PCR, the repertoire was profiled, and TCRdb retains in-frame clones only, with some absent. The table has roughly 310,000 clones, 85% to 90% seen once; the top ten hold roughly 2.9%. Sequences were obtained from peripheral blood. The receptor source for this set is a woman in her twenties or thirties with COVID-19, enrolled during active disease.

The chain couples TRBV11-2 to TRBJ1-5, with a weak D call TRBD1 (5 bases). This CDR3 contains 13 residues. From germline, CDR1 is SGHAT and CDR2 FQNNGV. Deletions cut 6 bases from V and 7 bases from J, with 13 bases between. The CDR3 loop is CASSWGGEQPQHF. Here the CDR3 DNA reads TGTGCCAGCAGTTGGGGAGGGGAACAGCCCCAGCATTTT.

Only a few counts were recorded for this clone. The rearrangement joins TRBV11-3 to TRBJ2-5; 9 bases line up with TRBD2. Germline V gene lookup returns CDR1 SGHNT and CDR2 YENEEA. J was trimmed by 5 bases and V by 5 bases; bases with no gene match: 12. CDR3 size: 16 residues. The CDR3 nucleotides are TGTGCCAGCAGCCCCCCGCGGGAGGGGGGCCGGGAGACCCAGTACTTC. It encodes CASSPPREGGRETQYF.

The rearrangement links TRBV30 to TRBJ1-6; D unresolved. Germline loops: CDR1 GTSNPN, CDR2 SVGIG (reference sequence). This CDR3 comprises 12 residues. V was trimmed by 1 base and J by 13 bases, leaving 11 bases between them. The CDR3 sequence is CAWSGSVQPLHF. The CDR3 DNA follows: TGTGCCTGGAGTGGCTCAGTTCAGCCCCTCCACTTT.